These 28 T cell receptor beta chains were sequenced from one sample in a study of blood T cell repertoires in COVID-19. TCRdb keeps only in-frame clones here, not all; method: immunoSEQ multiplex PCR. The data show fewer than 400,000 clones, with over 75% seen just once and roughly 4.5% held by the top ten. Sequencing used PBMCs or T cells enriched from blood (not recorded which). These TCRs come from a man aged 25-45 years who had recovered from COVID-19.

The chain joins TRBV7-6 to TRBJ2-7; weak D call: TRBD2 (5 bases). Looked up from germline, CDR1 is SGHVS and CDR2 is FNYEAQ. The CDR3 runs 15 residues. Trimming shortened V by 0 bases and J by 1 base, and 10 bases separated the two germline ends. The CDR3 DNA follows: TGTGCCAGCAGCTTAGCGGGAGATGGGTCCTACGAGCAGTACTTC. Translation: CASSLAGDGSYEQYF.

CDR3 in DNA: TGTGCCAGCATCAGAACCACTAGCGGGAGGTATACGCAGTATTTT. Its protein product is CASIRTTSGRYTQYF. The V gene is TRBV7-8, the J gene TRBJ2-3; 12 bases line up with TRBD2. The germline V gene encodes CDR1 SGHVS and CDR2 FQNEAQ. This CDR3 region has 15 residues. V trimming: 7 bases; J trimming: 7 bases; junction bases outside the gene matches: 9.

The chain joins TRBV11-2 to TRBJ2-1; D is possibly TRBD2 (6 bases). The CDR3 is 14 residues long. The V and J ends lost 5 bases and 2 bases respectively, with 10 bases between them. Germline V gene data show CDR1 as SGHAT and CDR2 as FQNNGV. The CDR3 reads CASSERVAYNEQFF. The CDR3 nucleotides are TGTGCCAGCAGCGAGCGGGTTGCCTACAATGAGCAGTTCTTC.

Note on this clone: Other DNA sequences within the sample encode an identical CDR3. J is TRBJ1-1 and V is TRBV10-1; 8 bases are shared with TRBD1. The CDR3 runs to 12 residues. Trimming removed 6 bases from V and 7 bases from J; junction bases left unmatched: 4. Germline lookup yields CDR1 WNHNN and CDR2 SYGVQD (reference sequence). This chain's CDR3 is CASSPDRGEAFF. CDR3 nucleotide sequence: TGCGCCAGCAGCCCAGACAGGGGTGAAGCTTTCTTT.

In regard to this clone: Distinct nucleotide sequences in the sample also encode this CDR3. The CDR3 DNA follows: TGTGCCAGCAGTCCCGTGGGGGGACCAACTAATGAAAAACTGTTTTTT. This gives the protein CASSPVGGPTNEKLFF. The J gene is TRBJ1-4, the V gene TRBV28, with TRBD1 as a possible D gene (5 bases). Germline CDR1 reads MDHEN; CDR2 reads SYDVKM. Trimming pared 5 bases from V and 0 bases from J, leaving 13 bases between. This CDR3 region has 16 residues.

This clone was observed a handful of times. The chain is built from TRBV27 and TRBJ1-2; 7 bases are shared with TRBD1. With V trimmed by 5 bases and J by 7 bases, 13 bases remained unmatched. Germline V CDR1 and CDR2: MNHEY, SMNVEV (reference sequence). CDR3 size: 15 residues. The CDR3 loop reads CASSPRDRPLIGYTF. The CDR3 DNA follows: TGTGCCAGCAGTCCAAGGGACAGACCCCTCATTGGCTACACCTTC.

This sequence joins TRBV7-8 and TRBJ2-4; TRBD1 matches 7 bases. The CDR3 totals 18 residues. CDR1 and CDR2 (germline): SGHVS, FQNEAQ. With V trimmed by 3 bases and J by 0 bases, 11 bases remained unmatched. DNA of the CDR3: TGTGCCAGCAGCTTGGGTCACCACAGGGGCCTAGCCAAAAACATTCAGTACTTC. Translated, it gives CASSLGHHRGLAKNIQYF.

The gene calls are TRBV14 and TRBJ2-3; D possibly corresponds to TRBD2 (6 bases). The germline V gene has CDR1 SGHDN and CDR2 FVKESK. CDR3 size: 17 residues. Trimming left V 1 base short and J 5 bases short, with 19 bases between. As DNA, the CDR3 is TGTGCCAGCAGCCAAGGTGTGACGGGAGTGAGGGGAGATACGCAGTATTTT. Its protein is CASSQGVTGVRGDTQYF.

In regard to this clone: Other DNA sequences from this sample encode an identical CDR3 as well. The genes are TRBV28 and TRBJ2-7; 7 bases are shared with TRBD1. The germline V gene encodes CDR1 MDHEN and CDR2 SYDVKM. The CDR3 extends over 14 amino acids. Trimming cost V 4 bases and J 2 bases; bases outside gene matches: 5. The CDR3 loop is CASSSYRGTYEQYF. The CDR3 nucleotides read TGTGCCAGCAGTTCGTACAGGGGTACCTACGAGCAGTACTTC.

The V call is TRBV30, the J call TRBJ2-7; 9 positions match TRBD2. V lost 3 bases and J lost 0; bases outside the gene matches: 3. Germline V lookup: CDR1 GTSNPN, CDR2 SVGIG (reference sequence). The CDR3 is made up of 14 amino acids. This chain's CDR3 is CAWSLAGSSYEQYF. The CDR3 coding sequence is TGTGCCTGGAGCCTAGCGGGGAGCTCCTACGAGCAGTACTTC.

V usage is TRBV7-8 and J usage is TRBJ1-5, with 10 bases matching TRBD1. The V segment lost 4 bases and the J segment 7 bases; nucleotides outside the gene matches: 4. The CDR3 spans 14 residues. Per germline, CDR1 SGHVS and CDR2 FQNEAQ. In DNA, the CDR3 is TGTGCCAGCAGCTCCGGGACAGGGGTCCAGCCCCAGCATTTT. This codes for CASSSGTGVQPQHF.

This chain uses TRBV30 with TRBJ2-6, with D possibly TRBD2 on 5 matching bases. CDR1 is GTSNPN and CDR2 is SVGIG in the germline V gene (reference sequence). The CDR3 runs to 17 residues. Trimming removed 6 bases at V and 1 base at J, with 19 bases between. CDR3 coding DNA: TGTGCCTGCCAAGCGGTAGCTATTGGGTCTGGGGCCAACGTCCTGACTTTC. This sequence encodes CACQAVAIGSGANVLTF. Complete variable domain (other parts from reference TRBV30 and TRBJ2-6): SQTIHQWPATLVQPVGSPLSLECTVEGTSNPNLYWYRQAAGRGLQLLFYSVGIGQISSEVPQNLSASRPQDRQFILSSKKLLLSDSGFYLCACQAVAIGSGANVLTFGAGSRLTVL.

The V and J genes are TRBV7-2 and TRBJ2-3, with 12 bases fitting TRBD2. The ends lost 0 bases at V and 5 bases at J; junction bases unmatched: 12. This CDR3 has 19 residues. CDR1 and CDR2 from the germline V gene are SGHTA and FQGNSA. The CDR3 DNA sequence: TGTGCCAGCAGCTTAGCCCATACTAGCGGGGGGCCCGGGATAGATACGCAGTATTTT. It is translated as CASSLAHTSGGPGIDTQYF.

The rearrangement uses TRBV28 and TRBJ1-1; D uncertain. This CDR3 contains 11 residues. The V gene's germline CDR1 is MDHEN and CDR2 SYDVKM. Deletions cut 6 bases from V and 2 bases from J, with 4 bases between. This CDR3 is CASRQNTEAFF. The CDR3, as DNA: TGTGCCAGCAGACAAAACACTGAAGCTTTCTTT. Variable domain in full (rest from reference TRBV28 and TRBJ1-1): DVKVTQSSRYLVKRTGEKVFLECVQDMDHENMFWYRQDPGLGLRLIYFSYDVKMKEKGDIPEGYSVSREKKERFSLILESASTNQTSMYLCASRQNTEAFFGQGTRLTVV.

This chain connects TRBV10-3 to TRBJ2-5; 7 bases are a match to TRBD2. Germline lookup yields CDR1 ENHRY and CDR2 SYGVKD. The CDR3 extends over 14 amino acids. Trimming at V came to 8 bases and at J to 5 bases, leaving 11 bases not matched to a gene. This chain's CDR3 is CAIGRGRAGETQYF. The CDR3, as DNA: TGTGCCATCGGGAGGGGCCGGGCAGGGGAGACCCAGTACTTC.

The gene calls are TRBV2 and TRBJ2-7; D possibly corresponds to TRBD1 (6 bases). V was pared by 6 bases and J by 1 base, with 16 bases between. This CDR3 has 15 amino acids. The V gene's germline CDR1 is SNHLY and CDR2 FYNNEI. CDR3 protein: CASRDGGTASYEQYF. The CDR3, as DNA: TGTGCCAGCAGGGATGGGGGCACGGCTTCCTACGAGCAGTACTTC.

The genes are TRBV15 and TRBJ1-1, with D perhaps TRBD1 (6 bases). CDR1 is LNHNV and CDR2 is YYDKDF in the germline V gene (reference sequence). This CDR3 contains 15 residues. The ends were cut back, 2 bases at V and 5 bases at J, with 15 bases in the middle. The CDR3: CATSRRTGTGTEAFF. CDR3 in DNA: TGTGCCACCAGCAGACGAACAGGGACGGGGACTGAAGCTTTCTTT.

This clone was observed a few times. As DNA, the CDR3 is TGCGCCAGCAGCCAGTGGACAAGCTCCTACGAGCAGTACTTC. As protein: CASSQWTSSYEQYF. The chain links TRBV5-1 to TRBJ2-7; D might be TRBD1 (5 bases). Germline CDR1 is SGHRS and CDR2 is YFSETQ. The CDR3 contains 14 residues. Trimming shortened V by 4 bases and J by 0 bases, and 11 bases separated the two germline ends.

CDR3 bases: TGTGCCAGCAGCTTGTCCAGGACAGGGGTGGGAGAAAAACTGTTTTTT. This sequence encodes CASSLSRTGVGEKLFF. The rearrangement joins TRBV11-2 to TRBJ1-4; TRBD1 matches at 9 bases. CDR1 and CDR2 from the germline V gene are SGHAT and FQNNGV. The length of the CDR3 is 16 residues. V shed 3 bases and J 8 bases; nucleotides not matched to a gene: 10.

This chain links TRBV6-1 with TRBJ1-2, with 8 bases fitting TRBD1. V shed 0 bases, J shed 5 bases, and the junction held 8 bases outside the gene matches. The V gene's germline CDR1 is MNHNS and CDR2 SASEGT. This CDR3 has 16 amino acids. CDR3 region: CASSEATMDRDYGYTF. The CDR3 coding sequence is TGTGCCAGCAGTGAAGCCACCATGGACAGGGATTATGGCTACACCTTC.

The chain couples TRBV18 to TRBJ2-1, with 8 bases aligning to TRBD2. This CDR3 has 15 residues. Trimming cost V 4 bases and J 7 bases; bases outside gene matches: 9. Germline V gives CDR1 KGHSH, CDR2 LQKENI. This chain's CDR3 is CASSQTGLVSNEQFF. CDR3 in DNA: TGTGCCAGCTCACAAACGGGACTAGTAAGTAATGAGCAGTTCTTC.

This chain's CDR3 is CASSAILAGPSTDTQYF. CDR3 bases: TGCGCCAGCAGCGCCATACTAGCGGGGCCCAGCACAGATACGCAGTATTTT. This chain uses TRBV5-1 with TRBJ2-3, with 10 bases identical to TRBD2. The CDR3 consists of 17 residues. J was trimmed by 0 bases and V by 4 bases; bases with no gene match: 8. Germline CDR1 is SGHRS and CDR2 is YFSETQ.

The gene calls are TRBV5-1 and TRBJ1-6; no clear D gene. The CDR3 is made up of 14 amino acids. V lost 0 bases and J 6 bases, leaving 7 bases between the germline ends. Germline CDR1 is SGHRS and CDR2 is YFSETQ. CDR3 loop: CASSLASPNSPLHF. CDR3 nucleotides: TGCGCCAGCAGCTTGGCCTCCCCTAATTCACCCCTCCACTTT.

The V call is TRBV30, the J call TRBJ1-1; 11 nucleotides line up with TRBD1. The CDR3 covers 15 residues. Trimming removed 5 bases from V and 5 bases from J; junction bases left unmatched: 10. The germline V gene encodes CDR1 GTSNPN and CDR2 SVGIG (reference sequence). CDR3 DNA sequence: TGTGCCTGGGGGAAGGACAGGGGGCTGCGGACTGAAGCTTTCTTT. Translated: CAWGKDRGLRTEAFF.

The chain has TRBV9 and TRBJ2-3; 9 bases line up with TRBD2. Trimming at V came to 4 bases and at J to 1 base, leaving 1 base not matched to a gene. This CDR3 region has 14 residues. The germline CDR1 and CDR2 sequences are SGDLS and YYNGEE. CDR3 in DNA: TGTGCCAGCAGCTTAGCGGGGGGCACAGATACGCAGTATTTT. Amino acid sequence: CASSLAGGTDTQYF.

This chain connects TRBV5-8 to TRBJ2-3, with 7 bases fitting TRBD2. Germline loops: CDR1 SGHTS, CDR2 YDEGEE. V was clipped by 7 bases and J by 2 bases; unmatched bases: 7. CDR3 size: 14 residues. Written as DNA, the CDR3 is TGTGCCAGCCTTGAGCGGGGAAACACAGATACGCAGTATTTT. As protein: CASLERGNTDTQYF.

J is TRBJ1-5 and V is TRBV27; 7 bases fit TRBD1. Germline V gene lookup returns CDR1 MNHEY and CDR2 SMNVEV (reference sequence). The CDR3 consists of 13 residues. The junction had 6 bases not matched to a gene; V was cut back by 9 bases and J by 4 bases. DNA of the CDR3: TGTGCCAGTCAGACAGGGAGAAATCAGCCCCAGCATTTT. Its protein is CASQTGRNQPQHF.

The chain joins TRBV4-1 to TRBJ2-3; D is ambiguous. Trimming removed 5 bases from V and 4 bases from J, with 7 bases in between. The CDR3 has 12 residues. Germline assignment: CDR1 MGHRA and CDR2 YSYEKL. The CDR3 reads CASSARADTQYF. CDR3 coding DNA: TGCGCCAGCAGCGCCCGGGCAGATACGCAGTATTTT.